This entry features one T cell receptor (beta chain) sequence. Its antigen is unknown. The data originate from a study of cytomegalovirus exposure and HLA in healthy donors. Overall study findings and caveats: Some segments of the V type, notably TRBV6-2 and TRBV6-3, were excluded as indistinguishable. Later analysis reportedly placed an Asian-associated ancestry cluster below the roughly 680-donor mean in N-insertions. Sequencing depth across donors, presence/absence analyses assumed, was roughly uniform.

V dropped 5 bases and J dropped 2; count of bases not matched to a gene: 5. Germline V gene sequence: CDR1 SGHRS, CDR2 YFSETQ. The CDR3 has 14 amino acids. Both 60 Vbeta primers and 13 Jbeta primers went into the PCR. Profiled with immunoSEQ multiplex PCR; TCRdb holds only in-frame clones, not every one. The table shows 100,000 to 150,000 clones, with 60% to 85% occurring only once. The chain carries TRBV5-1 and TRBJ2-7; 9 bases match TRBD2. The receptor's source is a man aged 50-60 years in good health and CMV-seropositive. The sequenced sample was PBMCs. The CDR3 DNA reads TGCGCCAGCAGTCCTCTAGCGGGGCCCTACGAGCAGTACTTC. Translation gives CASSPLAGPYEQYF.